The 11 T cell receptor beta chains given below trace back to one sample, sequenced in a study of regulatory T cells in long-lasting Graves disease. Time point reported: newly diagnosed GD, antithyroid drugs for less than 3 months. RNA isolated from PBMCs was used to make the TCR library. Researchers made TCR beta libraries by using iRepertoire HTBI primers and running Arm-PCR on CDR3 regions. MiXCR was run by TCRdb on the multiplex PCR reads, yielding one entry per CDR3 protein. Of 360,000 or so distinct CDR3 sequences listed, 10% to 15% are singletons. This same sample was also part of a study on T cells in Graves' hyperthyroidism and ophthalmopathy.

Sample: peripheral blood mononuclear cells (PBMCs), taken at new diagnosis, from a patient treated with antithyroid drugs. The origin of the receptors is a young woman with Graves disease.

A word on this clonotype: Sequence at one end of the junction differs from germline and may be a read error. The chain recombines TRBV12-3 or TRBV12-4 with TRBJ1-2; no reliable D call. The CDR3 has 13 amino acids. The CDR3 coding sequence is TGTGCCAGCAGCTTAGGACTCCGAACCCACTACACCTTC. This encodes CASSLGLRTHYTF.

This clonotype has at least ten counts. V usage is TRBV19 and J usage is TRBJ2-7, with 7 nucleotides matching TRBD1. Trimming removed 3 bases from V and 7 bases from J; junction bases left unmatched: 6. This CDR3 spans 13 amino acids. Looked up from germline, CDR1 is LNHDA and CDR2 is SQIVND (reference sequence). This CDR3 reads CASSISGTDEQYF. The CDR3 nucleotides are TGTGCCAGTAGTATCTCCGGGACAGATGAGCAGTACTTC.

This clonotype was seen many times. This sequence joins TRBV10-2 and TRBJ1-2; no reliable D call. Trimming stripped 0 bases from V and 5 bases from J, with 10 bases between. The germline gives CDR1 WSHSY, CDR2 SAAADI. The CDR3 totals 14 residues. CDR3 residues: CASSESGQEYGYTF. Here the CDR3 DNA reads TGCGCCAGCAGTGAGTCCGGTCAGGAATATGGCTACACCTTC.

This clonotype was seen repeatedly, ten times or more. This sequence joins TRBV4-1 and TRBJ2-1; unclear D gene. V was shortened by 1 base and J by 5 bases, with 18 bases between the two germline ends. Germline-derived CDR1 and CDR2 are MGHRA and YSYEKL. This CDR3 has 17 residues. The CDR3 coding sequence is TGCGCCAGCAGCCAAGCAGAGACTGCCGGTCCGGACAATGAGCAGTTCTTC. It specifies CASSQAETAGPDNEQFF.

This clonotype was found many times. The chain couples TRBV20-1 to TRBJ2-7; unclear D gene. The CDR3 length is 13 residues. Germline values: CDR1 DFQATT, CDR2 SNEGSKA (reference sequence). With 1 base removed from V and 3 bases from J, the gap between germline ends came to 10 bases. CDR3 region: CSARGLRGYEQYF. The DNA of the CDR3 is TGCAGTGCTAGAGGCCTCCGAGGCTACGAGCAGTACTTC.

This clonotype was recorded at least ten times. The genes are TRBV4-2 and TRBJ2-2; TRBD2 matches 8 bases. Germline CDR1 and CDR2: LGHNA and YNFKEQ. V lost 0 bases, J lost 1 base, and 7 bases stayed unmatched. The CDR3 is 18 residues long. The CDR3, as DNA: TGTGCCAGCAGCCAAGATGGCGCCAGCGGGGGGAACACCGGGGAGCTGTTTTTT. Its translation is CASSQDGASGGNTGELFF.

This clonotype was seen many times. V usage is TRBV6-5 and J usage is TRBJ2-1; a weak D match, TRBD2 (5 bases). The CDR3 contains 16 residues. With 0 bases removed from V and 5 bases from J, the gap between germline ends came to 14 bases. Germline CDR1 reads MNHEY; CDR2 reads SVGAGI. In DNA form, the CDR3 reads TGTGCCAGCAGTTACTCTCCCCTAGCACCTCACAATGAGCAGTTCTTC. Protein product: CASSYSPLAPHNEQFF.

The chain uses TRBV6-1 and TRBJ1-1; D is perhaps TRBD1 (5 bases). CDR1 and CDR2 (germline): MNHNS, SASEGT. The CDR3 has 15 residues. V dropped 5 bases and J dropped 5 bases, with 18 bases sitting between them. The CDR3 DNA reads TGTGCCAGCAGTCCCCGGCGGGGGGGGGGGACTGAAGCTTTCTTT. Translation: CASSPRRGGGTEAFF.

The table lists this clonotype with many counts. This chain's CDR3 is CSVIVSEETQYF. The CDR3 bases are TGCAGCGTTATCGTATCCGAAGAGACCCAGTACTTC. The chain recombines TRBV29-1 with TRBJ2-5, with D unclear. Germline assignment: CDR1 SQVTM and CDR2 ANQGSEA. V was pared by 5 bases and J by 3 bases, with 10 bases between. The CDR3 is 12 residues long.

This clonotype was observed a handful of times. The genes are TRBV9 and TRBJ2-1, with D tentatively TRBD1 (6 bases). Per the germline V gene, CDR1 is SGDLS and CDR2 is YYNGEE. CDR3 length equals 13 residues. The germline V and J ends were trimmed by 6 bases and 8 bases, with 15 bases remaining between them. The CDR3 reads CASTQGPTDEQFF. CDR3 nucleotides: TGTGCCAGCACCCAGGGGCCCACGGATGAGCAGTTCTTC.

Here the CDR3 reads CASSETVSTDTQYF. In DNA, the CDR3 is TGTGCCAGCAGTGAGACAGTTAGCACAGATACGCAGTATTTT. The chain has TRBV7-9 and TRBJ2-3; TRBD1 is a possible D gene (5 bases). V was cut by 6 bases and J by 0 bases, with 10 bases left in between. Germline lookup yields CDR1 SEHNR and CDR2 FQNEAQ (reference sequence). The CDR3 sequence is 14 residues long.